Sequencing of this T cell receptor (gamma chain) was carried out in a study of gamma-delta T cells after stem cell transplantation. J gave up 7 bases and V 3 bases, and 9 bases lay outside the gene matches. The CDR3 contains 13 residues. Germline V gene lookup returns CDR1 VENAVY and CDR2 YDSYNSRV. TCRdb re-called the RT-PCR reads with CATT. The sample consists of a few thousand gamma-chain clones, approximately 21% of them appearing once. This clonotype was obtained from a human donor. It is not recorded whose cells these are; they may come from a transplant donor. The V and J genes are TRGV8 and TRGJ1 or TRGJ2. Sequenced input: gamma-delta T cells. The CDR3, as DNA: TGTGCCACCTGGGATCCCGTGGGGTATAAGAAACTCTTT. Translating it yields CATWDPVGYKKLF.